This note documents a single T cell receptor beta chain sequence. At one end, the junction sequence differs from germline, possibly due to a read error. The CDR3 spans 16 residues. Germline assignment: CDR1 SGDLS and CDR2 YYNGEE. This entry is derived from a study of cytomegalovirus exposure and HLA in healthy donors. In the PCR, 60 Vbeta and 13 Jbeta primers were used. TCRdb's table, derived via immunoSEQ multiplex PCR, lists solely in-frame clones and lacks some. The sample yields 90,000 to 130,000 clones, 79% seen once. This receptor was taken from a woman between 18 and 30 years old in good health and CMV-seropositive. The V gene is TRBV9, the J gene TRBJ1-2; D remains ambiguous. Source material: PBMCs. In nucleotides, the CDR3 is TGTGCCAGCAGCGTAGCCCCCCACGACCCAGACTACGGCTACACCTTC. This sequence encodes CASSVAPHDPDYGYTF.